The 21 T cell receptor beta chains listed next were all sequenced from one sample in a study of blood T cell repertoires in COVID-19. The table came from immunoSEQ multiplex PCR; TCRdb's copy has only in-frame clones and leaves some out. The repertoire has around 150,000 clones, about 90% of them found once; the top ten carry 4.8%. Sequencing was performed on peripheral blood. The receptors were sampled from a man aged 25 to 45 with COVID-19, enrolled during active disease.

V gene TRBV5-1 combines with J gene TRBJ1-1, with TRBD1 as a possible D gene (6 bases). This CDR3 contains 15 residues. Germline lookup yields CDR1 SGHRS and CDR2 YFSETQ. The germline V and J ends were trimmed by 5 bases and 3 bases, with 17 bases remaining between them. The CDR3 spells CASRPSGTLHTEAFF. The DNA for the CDR3 is TGCGCCAGCAGGCCCTCCGGGACATTGCACACTGAAGCTTTCTTT.

V is TRBV7-9 and J is TRBJ2-1, with 14 bases fitting TRBD2. This CDR3 has 15 amino acids. V shed 8 bases, J shed 6 bases, and the junction held 6 bases outside the gene matches. The germline CDR1 and CDR2 sequences are SEHNR and FQNEAQ (reference sequence). The CDR3 spells CASLAGTSGSNEQFF. CDR3 bases: TGTGCCAGCCTCGCCGGGACTAGCGGGAGCAATGAGCAGTTCTTC.

The chain is built from TRBV7-3 and TRBJ2-6; D gene ambiguous. Trimming took off 3 bases at V and 1 base at J, with 4 bases between the two ends. The germline gives CDR1 SGHTA, CDR2 FQGTGA. The CDR3 is 14 residues long. The CDR3 sequence: CASSLTSGANVLTF. CDR3 nucleotides: TGTGCCAGCAGCTTGACTTCTGGGGCCAACGTCCTGACTTTC.

This chain joins TRBV7-6 and TRBJ2-7, with 9 bases matching TRBD1. CDR1 SGHVS and CDR2 FNYEAQ come from the germline V gene. The CDR3 sequence is 17 residues long. V dropped 5 bases and J dropped 0; count of bases not matched to a gene: 11. The CDR3 loop is CASSHGTGTKSSYEQYF. DNA of the CDR3: TGTGCCAGCAGCCATGGGACAGGGACGAAAAGCTCCTACGAGCAGTACTTC.

V and J are TRBV18 and TRBJ1-4, with D tentatively TRBD1 (6 bases). The V and J ends lost 0 bases and 8 bases respectively, with 13 bases between them. The CDR3 sequence is 15 residues long. In germline, CDR1 is KGHSH, CDR2 LQKENI. The CDR3 region is CASSPPEGRGEKLFF. CDR3 in DNA: TGTGCCAGCTCACCACCGGAAGGCAGGGGCGAAAAACTGTTTTTT.

The CDR3 sequence is CAWSVRGGEQYF. The CDR3, as DNA: TGTGCCTGGAGTGTACGGGGAGGGGAGCAGTACTTC. The chain couples TRBV30 to TRBJ2-7; TRBD2 matches 7 bases. The CDR3 is made up of 12 amino acids. From germline, CDR1 is GTSNPN and CDR2 SVGIG (reference sequence). Germline trimming cut 0 bases from V and 7 bases from J; bases unmatched to any gene: 3.

The chain couples TRBV29-1 to TRBJ2-2; possibly TRBD2 for D (5 bases). This CDR3 is 13 amino acids long. The germline V and J ends were trimmed by 3 bases and 4 bases, with 9 bases remaining between them. Germline values: CDR1 SQVTM, CDR2 ANQGSEA. CDR3 sequence (DNA): TGCAGCGTTGATCGGGGTAGCACCGGGGAGCTGTTTTTT. This codes for CSVDRGSTGELFF.

This chain joins TRBV7-2 and TRBJ1-5; perhaps TRBD1 as D (6 bases). V was shortened by 2 bases and J by 4 bases, with 9 bases between the two germline ends. Germline-derived CDR1 and CDR2 are SGHTA and FQGNSA. The length of the CDR3 is 14 residues. Written as DNA, the CDR3 is TGTGCCAGCAGCTTACAGGGGCGGAATCAGCCCCAGCATTTT. Translation gives CASSLQGRNQPQHF.

The rearrangement uses TRBV1 and TRBJ2-4; the table's D gene call, TRBD2, was not cross checked with the DNA. TRBV1 is recorded as a pseudogene. This CDR3 is built from 14 residues. The CDR3 protein is CTTPLGRSKNIQYF. The CDR3 region has the DNA TGCACCACCCCTCTTGGTCGGTCGAAAAACATTCAGTACTTC.

The chain uses TRBV27 and TRBJ1-5, with TRBD1 as a possible D gene (6 bases). Between the trimmed V and J ends, which lost 6 bases and 4 bases, there was a span of 19 bases. The CDR3 is 16 amino acids. Germline V gene data show CDR1 as MNHEY and CDR2 as SMNVEV (reference sequence). The DNA for the CDR3 is TGTGCCAGCAGCCGGACAGTCCCAACGGGGAATCAGCCCCAGCATTTT. Translated: CASSRTVPTGNQPQHF.

This clone has more than one count but fewer than ten. This chain links TRBV27 with TRBJ2-1; tentative D call: TRBD2 (5 bases). Trimming removed 3 bases at V and 5 bases at J, with 14 bases between. From germline, CDR1 is MNHEY and CDR2 SMNVEV (reference sequence). CDR3 length equals 15 residues. The DNA for the CDR3 is TGTGCCAGCAGTTTGGGAGCTGGTACCGACAATGAGCAGTTCTTC. Protein: CASSLGAGTDNEQFF.

This sequence joins TRBV11-1 and TRBJ2-3, with D unresolved. This CDR3 comprises 13 residues. Germline V gene data show CDR1 as SGHAT and CDR2 as FQDESV (reference sequence). Trimming stripped 5 bases from V and 10 bases from J, with 16 bases between. CDR3 protein: CASSLQAVVAQYF. The CDR3 DNA follows: TGTGCCAGCAGCCTCCAGGCTGTAGTGGCGCAGTATTTT.

V usage is TRBV18 and J usage is TRBJ2-3, with D uncertain. This CDR3 has 14 amino acids. V lost 3 bases and J lost 0, with 7 bases in between. Per the germline V gene, CDR1 is KGHSH and CDR2 is LQKENI. The CDR3 loop reads CASSPLHSTDTQYF. CDR3 DNA sequence: TGTGCCAGCTCACCTTTACATAGCACAGATACGCAGTATTTT.

On this clone: At one of its ends the junction is not consistent with the germline gene, which may arise from a read error. This chain joins TRBV18 and TRBJ2-3; possibly TRBD2 for D (7 bases). CDR1 and CDR2 (germline): KGHSH, LQKENI. The CDR3 sequence is 16 residues long. This CDR3 reads CASSPPGGLGTDTQYF. CDR3 bases: TGTGCCAGCTCCCCACCCGGGGGGCTCGGGACAGATACGCAGTATTTT.

V usage is TRBV28 and J usage is TRBJ2-1; maybe TRBD1 (5 bases). Trimming stripped 0 bases from V and 5 bases from J, with 11 bases between. CDR1 is MDHEN, CDR2 SYDVKM, per germline. The CDR3 extends over 15 amino acids. The CDR3 nucleotides are TGTGCCAGCAGTTTATGGACAGTGACCAACAATGAGCAGTTCTTC. Translated: CASSLWTVTNNEQFF.

V and J are TRBV3-1 (or the pseudogene TRBV3-2) and TRBJ2-7; TRBD2 is a possible D gene (6 bases). The V end was cut by 1 base, the J end by 2 bases, with 15 bases between. The CDR3 covers 16 residues. Germline values: CDR1 LGHDT, CDR2 YNNKEL (reference sequence). The CDR3 bases are TGTGCCAGCAGCCAAGGGGGGAGCGGAGGGGCCTACGAGCAGTACTTC. Amino acids: CASSQGGSGGAYEQYF.

The chain is built from TRBV7-9 and TRBJ2-5; TRBD2 matches 10 bases. The CDR3 is 14 amino acids. Germline-derived CDR1 and CDR2 are SEHNR and FQNEAQ (reference sequence). The J segment lost 3 bases and the V segment lost 5 bases, leaving 3 bases of the junction unmatched. The CDR3 bases are TGTGCCAGCAGCCAAGGACTAGCGGAAGAGACCCAGTACTTC. Translating it yields CASSQGLAEETQYF.

This clone was counted only a few times. This chain connects TRBV4-3 to TRBJ2-1, with TRBD2 identical over 10 bases. J was trimmed by 3 bases and V by 1 base; bases with no gene match: 9. CDR3 size: 18 residues. The germline gives CDR1 LGHNA, CDR2 YSLEER. The DNA for the CDR3 is TGCGCCAGCAGCCAAGGTATACTAGCGGGGTCTAGCTACAATGAGCAGTTCTTC. Translation: CASSQGILAGSSYNEQFF.

The chain combines TRBV5-1 with TRBJ1-1, with D possibly being TRBD1 (6 bases). Per the germline V gene, CDR1 is SGHRS and CDR2 is YFSETQ. V was trimmed by 3 bases and J by 1 base, leaving 10 bases between them. This CDR3 spans 14 amino acids. This CDR3 is CASSSRTANTEAFF. CDR3 DNA: TGCGCCAGCAGCTCTAGGACAGCGAACACTGAAGCTTTCTTT.

The rearrangement joins TRBV29-1 to TRBJ2-2, with D perhaps TRBD1 (5 bases). The CDR3 totals 14 residues. The V and J ends lost 4 bases and 1 base respectively, with 10 bases between them. In germline, CDR1 is SQVTM, CDR2 ANQGSEA. In DNA, the CDR3 is TGCAGCGTTGGTGTGACAGTGAACACCGGGGAGCTGTTTTTT. The encoded protein is CSVGVTVNTGELFF.

The chain joins TRBV5-1 to TRBJ1-2; 10 bases match TRBD1. The CDR3 extends over 15 amino acids. The junction had 9 bases not matched to a gene; V was cut back by 4 bases and J by 6 bases. Per germline, CDR1 SGHRS and CDR2 YFSETQ. The CDR3 DNA follows: TGCGCCAGCAGCGCCGGACAGGGGGGAGAGAATGGCTACACCTTC. This codes for CASSAGQGGENGYTF.